A single TCR beta chain is shown here with its context. This record comes from a study of blood T cell repertoires in COVID-19. The CDR3 consists of 14 residues. The J segment lost 6 bases and the V segment lost 2 bases, leaving 5 bases of the junction unmatched. CDR1 and CDR2 from the germline V gene are MDHEN and SYDVKM. TCRdb's table, derived via immunoSEQ multiplex PCR, lists solely in-frame clones and lacks some. Counted here are around 130,000 clones, 84% occurring once; the ten biggest clones make up 12%. This receptor was taken from a woman aged 60-75 years with acute or convalescent COVID-19. The chain joins TRBV28 to TRBJ1-1; 8 bases line up with TRBD1. The specimen sequenced was peripheral blood. The CDR3 region is CASSLTGTGPEAFF. The CDR3 coding sequence is TGTGCCAGCAGTTTAACCGGGACAGGTCCTGAAGCTTTCTTT. The entire variable domain, with the rest obtained from reference TRBV28 and TRBJ1-1, is as follows: DVKVTQSSRYLVKRTGEKVFLECVQDMDHENMFWYRQDPGLGLRLIYFSYDVKMKEKGDIPEGYSVSREKKERFSLILESASTNQTSMYLCASSLTGTGPEAFFGQGTRLTVV.